The clone carrying this T cell receptor beta chain was detected ten times or more. Its antigen is not identified. CDR3 size: 13 residues. Germline CDR1 reads GTSNPN; CDR2 reads SVGIG (reference sequence). The V end lost 2 bases, the J end lost 2 bases, and 7 bases lay between the germline ends. Exclusion of patients followed from uncontrolled infection, other autoimmune disease, pregnancy or lactation. Isolation of PBMCs was performed on around 9.3 ml fresh peripheral blood. The data were taken from a study of T cells in Graves' hyperthyroidism and ophthalmopathy. Amplification yielded TCR beta CDR3 regions, with RNA transcripts as the source. A set of HTBI primers served as the primers for a first-round RT-PCR of the TCR CDR3. MiXCR, run by TCRdb on the multiplex PCR reads, gives a single entry per CDR3 protein. The sample includes roughly 290,000 distinct CDR3 sequences, roughly 15% seen only once; the top ten take roughly 7.9%.

The study's findings and limits: Onset of ophthalmopathy came a median approximately 6.9 months after the model predicted it.

The gene calls are TRBV30 and TRBJ1-3; D is uncertain. Sequencing was done on a sample of blood. The sequence was obtained from a woman between 40 and 55 years old with Graves' hyperthyroidism. CDR3 residues: CAWSRGAGNTIYF. The DNA for the CDR3 is TGTGCCTGGAGTCGAGGAGCTGGAAACACCATATATTTT.